This TCR beta chain is drawn from a study of Ad26.COV2.S vaccination and SARS-CoV-2 variants (dated by TCRdb to the early 2020s). For context, the study as a whole: Donors in the vaccine arm were drawn from COV1001, a phase I-IIa trial of Ad26.COV2.S in healthy adults that was multicentre, randomized, double-blind and placebo-controlled. Ad26.COV2.S was administered intramuscularly at 5 x 10^10 or 1 x 10^11 viral particles, either as a single shot or as two shots given 56 days apart. TCRbeta repertoire sequencing was used to assess the specificity and breadth of SARS-CoV-2-reactive T cell receptors after Ad26.COV2.S vaccination. The TCR-sequenced set comprised around 30 samples: roughly 19 Ad26.COV2.S vaccine recipients, 5 placebo recipients and 8 SARS-CoV-2 convalescent individuals. Trial participants were randomized into five groups of five, in which low-dose or high-dose Ad26.COV2.S was given once or twice, or placebo was given on both occasions. Investigators did not know the trial group allocation while performing experiments and assessing outcomes. Here is what the overall study found, with its caveats: It was noted by the authors that total T cell responses may have been underestimated by the TCR breadth and depth analyses. After vaccination, spike-specific CD8+ and CD4+ T cell responses were reported to show substantial breadth. The study was not powered for comparison of responses between vaccine doses or regimens. Compared with placebo recipients, Ad26.COV2.S recipients showed higher spike-specific TCR breadth (P = 0.0014). Vaccine and placebo recipients had comparable non-spike TCR breadth, which fits with the vaccine containing only spike.

The immunoSEQ Assay was used to sequence TCRbeta CDR3 regions. After extraction, genomic DNA underwent amplification by bias-controlled multiplex PCR, followed by high-throughput sequencing. The authors processed their data as follows. To quantify the absolute abundance of each unique TCRbeta CDR3 region, sequences were collapsed and filtered. T cell fraction was estimated by normalization of TCRbeta template counts to usable DNA, with usable DNA being measured through amplification of reference genes present in all nucleated cells. Repertoire TCRs were annotated as SARS-CoV-2-specific by exact matching of V gene, CDR3 amino acid sequence and J gene to a known reactive TCR set. MIRA supplied the reference SARS-CoV-2 TCR set, which was filtered for enrichment in COVID-19-positive ImmuneCODE repertoires so that public or cross-reactive TCRs were removed. Using the MIRA antigens, annotated TCRs were further analysed by specific ORF or by position within an ORF. Breadth was defined as annotated unique rearrangements over total unique productive rearrangements; depth was the summed frequency of those rearrangements. Group comparisons of TCR breadth used two-sided Wilcoxon rank-sum tests. TCRdb mirrors the immuneACCESS table, restricted to in-frame sequences. Some clones are absent from its copies; in checked studies, under half trace to an unresolved V gene, and the reason for the others is unknown. Clone size and V and J calls were adopted from that table, with D and trimming inferred from the DNA. Within this sample are approximately 300,000 clones, with more than 70% of them counted one time only. The top ten clones comprise 1.9% of the sample.

Notes on this clone: The clone's antigen remains unknown. Base quality data are lacking; no much larger clone is found one base away.

V sheds 3 bases and J sheds 7 bases, leaving 10 bases between their ends. CDR1 and CDR2 (MNHEY, SMNVEV) derive from the germline V gene (reference sequence). The CDR3 sequence holds 13 residues, the cysteine and phenylalanine included. CDR3 DNA is the only sequence kept; it has 39 bases, read in frame from the first base. What the treatment or condition label conveys for this sample: 19 received Ad26.COV2.S at low or high dose, single or two shots; five or six received placebo; per-sample allocation not given. For vaccine and placebo recipients, the sequenced repertoires came from samples collected on day 63 after the first injection. Cohort 1b enrolled some 25 adults aged 18-55 years at a single site in Boston, USA, between 29 July and 7 August 2020. Ad26.COV2.S was a replication-incompetent adenovirus type 26 vector that expressed a prefusion-stabilized SARS-CoV-2 spike protein derived from the original Wuhan strain.

The chain is encoded by TRBV27 joined to TRBJ2-4; confidence is insufficient to name the D gene. The source was peripheral blood, collected in a trial of Ad26.COV2.S vaccine versus placebo. The TCR comes from a person between 18 and 60 years old who received the Ad26.COV2.S COVID-19 vaccine or a placebo. CDR3 protein: CASSLSPWNIQYF. At the DNA level, the sequence is TGTGCCAGCAGTTTGTCCCCTTGGAACATTCAGTACTTC.